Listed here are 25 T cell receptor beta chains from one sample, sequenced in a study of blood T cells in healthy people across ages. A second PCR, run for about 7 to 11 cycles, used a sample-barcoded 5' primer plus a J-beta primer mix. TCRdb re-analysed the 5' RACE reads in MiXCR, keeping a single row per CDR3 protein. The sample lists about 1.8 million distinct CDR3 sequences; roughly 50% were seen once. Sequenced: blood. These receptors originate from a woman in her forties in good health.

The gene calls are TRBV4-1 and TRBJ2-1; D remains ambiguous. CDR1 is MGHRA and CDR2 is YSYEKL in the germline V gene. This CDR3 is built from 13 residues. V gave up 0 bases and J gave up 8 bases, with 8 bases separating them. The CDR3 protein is CASSQDQRYEQFF. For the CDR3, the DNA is TGCGCCAGCAGCCAAGATCAAAGATATGAGCAGTTCTTC.

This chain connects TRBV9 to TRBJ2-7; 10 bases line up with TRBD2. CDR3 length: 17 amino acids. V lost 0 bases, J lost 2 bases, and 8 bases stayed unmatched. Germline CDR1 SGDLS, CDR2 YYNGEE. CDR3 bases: TGTGCCAGCAGCGTAGGTTCGGGACTAGCGTCGACCTACGAGCAGTACTTC. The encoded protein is CASSVGSGLASTYEQYF.

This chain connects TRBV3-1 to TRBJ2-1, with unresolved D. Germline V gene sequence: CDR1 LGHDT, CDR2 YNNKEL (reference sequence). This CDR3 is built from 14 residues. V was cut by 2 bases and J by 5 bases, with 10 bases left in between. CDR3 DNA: TGTGCCAGCAGCCAATTCGACCCCCACAATGAGCAGTTCTTC. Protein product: CASSQFDPHNEQFF.

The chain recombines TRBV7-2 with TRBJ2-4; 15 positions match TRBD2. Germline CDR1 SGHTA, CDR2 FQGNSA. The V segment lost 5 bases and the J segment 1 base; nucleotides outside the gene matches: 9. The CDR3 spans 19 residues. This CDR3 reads CASSGSGLAGGGAKNIQYF. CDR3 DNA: TGTGCCAGCAGCGGCTCGGGACTAGCGGGGGGTGGGGCCAAAAACATTCAGTACTTC.

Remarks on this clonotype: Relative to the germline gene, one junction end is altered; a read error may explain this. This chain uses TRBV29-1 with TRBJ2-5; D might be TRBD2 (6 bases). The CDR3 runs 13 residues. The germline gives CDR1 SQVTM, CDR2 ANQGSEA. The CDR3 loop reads CGVDNVGGETQYF. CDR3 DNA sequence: TGCGGCGTTGATAATGTGGGGGGAGAGACCCAGTACTTC.

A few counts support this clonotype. The CDR3 DNA reads as TGTGCCAGCAGTTACCCCGACAGGAGCGAGCAGTACTTC. Amino acid sequence: CASSYPDRSEQYF. This chain connects TRBV6-2 or TRBV6-3 to TRBJ2-5, with D perhaps TRBD1 (6 bases). The J call may be faulty, since TRBJ2-7 better matches the DNA end. Germline-derived CDR1 and CDR2 are MNHEY and SVGEGT. The CDR3 runs to 13 residues.

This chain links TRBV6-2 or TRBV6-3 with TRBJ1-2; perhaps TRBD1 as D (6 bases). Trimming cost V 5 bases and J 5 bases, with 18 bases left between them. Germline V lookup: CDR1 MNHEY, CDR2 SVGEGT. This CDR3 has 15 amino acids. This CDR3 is CASSRTAITNYGYTF. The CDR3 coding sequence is TGTGCCAGCAGTAGGACAGCCATCACCAATTATGGCTACACCTTC.

The CDR3 reads CASSPYRDRYYNEQFF. CDR3 DNA: TGTGCCAGCAGCCCCTACCGGGACAGGTACTACAATGAGCAGTTCTTC. The J gene is TRBJ2-1, the V gene TRBV3-1, with 8 nucleotides matching TRBD1. From germline, CDR1 is LGHDT and CDR2 YNNKEL (reference sequence). V lost 4 bases, J lost 3 bases, and 8 bases stayed unmatched. This CDR3 comprises 16 residues.

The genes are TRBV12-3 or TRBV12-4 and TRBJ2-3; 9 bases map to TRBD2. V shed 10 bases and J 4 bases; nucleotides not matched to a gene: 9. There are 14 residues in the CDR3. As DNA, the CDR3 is TGTGCCACTAATAGCGGGGGCCCCGCAGATACGCAGTATTTT. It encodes CATNSGGPADTQYF.

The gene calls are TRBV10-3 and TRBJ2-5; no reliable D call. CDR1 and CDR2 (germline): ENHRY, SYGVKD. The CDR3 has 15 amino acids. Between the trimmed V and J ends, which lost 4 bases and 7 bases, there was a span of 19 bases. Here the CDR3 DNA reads TGTGCCATCAGTGGCATCCTAAACGGAAGGGCGACCCAGTACTTC. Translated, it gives CAISGILNGRATQYF.

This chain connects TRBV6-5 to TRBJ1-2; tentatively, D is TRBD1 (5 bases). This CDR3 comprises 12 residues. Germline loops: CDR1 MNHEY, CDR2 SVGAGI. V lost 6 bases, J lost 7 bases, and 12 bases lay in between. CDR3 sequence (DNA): TGTGCCAGCAGCCCTAACGGGGGTGGCTACACCTTC. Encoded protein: CASSPNGGGYTF.

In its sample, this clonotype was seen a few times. The chain's CDR3 is CASSLAFVRSYEQYF. CDR3 coding DNA: TGCGCCAGCAGCTTGGCCTTCGTCAGGTCCTACGAGCAGTACTTC. V is TRBV5-1 and J is TRBJ2-7; D gene ambiguous. CDR3 size: 15 residues. Looked up from germline, CDR1 is SGHRS and CDR2 is YFSETQ. Deletions cut 0 bases from V and 1 base from J, with 11 bases between.

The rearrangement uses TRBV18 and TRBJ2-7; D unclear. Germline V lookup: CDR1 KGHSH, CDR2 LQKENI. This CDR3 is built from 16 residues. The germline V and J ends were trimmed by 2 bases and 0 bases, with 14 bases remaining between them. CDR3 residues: CASSPAETESSYEQYF. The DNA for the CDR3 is TGTGCCAGCTCACCAGCCGAGACCGAAAGCTCCTACGAGCAGTACTTC.

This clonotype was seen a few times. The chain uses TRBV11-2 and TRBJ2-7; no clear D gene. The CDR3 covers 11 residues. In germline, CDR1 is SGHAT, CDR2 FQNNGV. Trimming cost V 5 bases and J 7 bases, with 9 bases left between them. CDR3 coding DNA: TGTGCCAGCAGCCCCCACTGGGAGCAGTACTTC. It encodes CASSPHWEQYF.

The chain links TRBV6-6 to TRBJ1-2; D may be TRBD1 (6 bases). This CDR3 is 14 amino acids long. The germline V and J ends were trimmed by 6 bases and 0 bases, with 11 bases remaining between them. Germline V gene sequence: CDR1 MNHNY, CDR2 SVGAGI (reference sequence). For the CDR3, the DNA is TGTGCCAGCAGGGTGACAGGAGCTAACTATGGCTACACCTTC. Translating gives CASRVTGANYGYTF.

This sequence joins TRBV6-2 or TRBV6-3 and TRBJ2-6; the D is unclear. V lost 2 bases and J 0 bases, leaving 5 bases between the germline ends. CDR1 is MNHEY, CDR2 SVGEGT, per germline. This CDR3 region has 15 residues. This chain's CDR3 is CASSYTFSGANVLTF. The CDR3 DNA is TGTGCCAGCAGTTACACTTTCTCTGGGGCCAACGTCCTGACTTTC.

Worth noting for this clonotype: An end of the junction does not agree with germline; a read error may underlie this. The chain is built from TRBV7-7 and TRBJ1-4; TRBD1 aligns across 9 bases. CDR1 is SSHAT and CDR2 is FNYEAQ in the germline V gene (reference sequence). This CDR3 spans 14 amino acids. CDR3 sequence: CASSSGQGLGKLFF. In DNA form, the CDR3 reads TGTGCTAGCAGCTCAGGACAGGGGCTTGGAAAACTGTTTTTT.

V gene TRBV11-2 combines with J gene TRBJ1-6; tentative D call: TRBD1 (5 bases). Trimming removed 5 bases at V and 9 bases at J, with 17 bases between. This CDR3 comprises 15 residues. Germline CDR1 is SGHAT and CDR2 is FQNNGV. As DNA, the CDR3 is TGTGCCAGCAGCCCCGCGAAGGGGATAGGTTCACCCCTCCACTTT. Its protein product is CASSPAKGIGSPLHF.

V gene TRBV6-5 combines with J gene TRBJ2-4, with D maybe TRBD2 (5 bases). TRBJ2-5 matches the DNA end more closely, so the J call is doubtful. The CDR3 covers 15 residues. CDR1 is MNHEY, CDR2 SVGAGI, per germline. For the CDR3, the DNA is TGTGCCAGCAGTTACAGAGGGAGTTTGGGGGAGACCCAGTACTTC. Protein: CASSYRGSLGETQYF.

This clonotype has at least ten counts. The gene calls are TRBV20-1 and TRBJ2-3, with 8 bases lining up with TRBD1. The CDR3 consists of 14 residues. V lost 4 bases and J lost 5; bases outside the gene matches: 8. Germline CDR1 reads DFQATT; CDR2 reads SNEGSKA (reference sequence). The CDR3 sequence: CSAILQGVGDTQYF. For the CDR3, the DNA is TGCAGTGCTATTTTACAGGGGGTTGGAGATACGCAGTATTTT.

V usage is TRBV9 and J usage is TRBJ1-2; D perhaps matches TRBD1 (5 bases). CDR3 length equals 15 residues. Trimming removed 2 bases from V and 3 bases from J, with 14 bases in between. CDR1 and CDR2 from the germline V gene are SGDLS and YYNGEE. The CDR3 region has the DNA TGTGCCAGCAGCGTCTTACAGGCGTGGGACTATGGCTACACCTTC. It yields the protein CASSVLQAWDYGYTF.

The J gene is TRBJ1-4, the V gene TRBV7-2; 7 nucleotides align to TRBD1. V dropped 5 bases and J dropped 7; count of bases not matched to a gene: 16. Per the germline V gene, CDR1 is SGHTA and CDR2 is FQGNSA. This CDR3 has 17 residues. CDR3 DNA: TGTGCCAGCAGCCTCCGTAGACAGGGCGCTTGGGGTGAAAAACTGTTTTTT. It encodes CASSLRRQGAWGEKLFF. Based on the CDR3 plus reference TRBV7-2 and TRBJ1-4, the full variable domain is GAGVSQSPSNKVTEKGKDVELRCDPISGHTALYWYRQSLGQGLEFLIYFQGNSAPDKSGLPSDRFSAERTGGSVSTLTIQRTQQEDSAVYLCASSLRRQGAWGEKLFFGSGTQLSVL.

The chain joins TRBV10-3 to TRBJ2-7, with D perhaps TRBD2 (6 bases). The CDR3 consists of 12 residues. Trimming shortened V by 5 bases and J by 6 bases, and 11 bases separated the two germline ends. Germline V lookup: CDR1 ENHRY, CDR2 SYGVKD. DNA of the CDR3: TGTGCCATCAGTCCGGGACTGGGCGAGCAGTACTTC. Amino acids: CAISPGLGEQYF.

The CDR3 protein is CATSTGSQGRNEQFF. CDR3 in DNA: TGTGCCACCTCAACGGGGTCACAGGGTAGAAATGAGCAGTTCTTC. The chain couples TRBV24-1 to TRBJ2-1; a weak D match, TRBD1 (6 bases). Germline V lookup: CDR1 KGHDR, CDR2 SFDVKD. V was clipped by 9 bases and J by 7 bases, with 21 bases between them. The CDR3 has 15 amino acids.

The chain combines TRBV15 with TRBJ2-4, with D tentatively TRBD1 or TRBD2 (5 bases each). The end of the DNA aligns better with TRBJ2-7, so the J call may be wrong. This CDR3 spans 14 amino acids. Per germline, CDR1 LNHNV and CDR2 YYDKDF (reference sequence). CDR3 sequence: CATSRGGVSYEQYF. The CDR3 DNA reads TGTGCCACCAGCAGAGGAGGGGTCTCCTACGAGCAGTACTTC.